This T cell receptor beta chain was sequenced during a study of T cell responses to AZD1222 COVID-19 vaccine. This clone was recorded many times. The antigen remains undetermined. Using immunoSEQ multiplex PCR, the repertoire was profiled, and TCRdb retains in-frame clones only, with some absent. The repertoire holds more than 100,000 clones, with roughly nine tenths as singletons. General study results and limits: A reported finding is that nearly half of spike-specific TCRs target unmutated variant regions. A mostly white British donor set with more females was recruited, and clonal diversity was possibly underestimated. Regions 160-218 and 743-854 dominated among vaccine-associated CD4 TCRs spanning spike. Seropositive status at baseline applied to only five to seven AZD1222 recipients.

The sequence derives from an adult in good health. Sequenced material: peripheral blood, taken on day 0 of AZD1222 vaccination.

In DNA, the CDR3 is TGCGCCAGCAGTGAGTCGACTTCTGGGGACGGCTACACCTTC. It is translated as CASSESTSGDGYTF. The chain carries TRBV10-1 and TRBJ1-2; D is perhaps TRBD1 (5 bases). The CDR3 is made up of 14 amino acids. The V and J ends lost 0 bases and 8 bases respectively, with 13 bases between them. Germline assignment: CDR1 WNHNN and CDR2 SYGVQD (reference sequence).